This TCR beta chain comes out of a study of T cells expressing NK-cell markers. On the study more broadly: Obtained from sorted CD3+CD56+NKG2C+, CD3+CD56+NKG2C- and CD3+CD56-NKG2C+ T cells were the TCR beta repertoires. HCMV serostatus: seven of eight sequenced donors positive, one negative.

Synthesis of TCR beta cDNA relied on 5'RACE template switching carrying UMIs. TCRdb re-called the 5' RACE reads; one entry per CDR3 protein, DNA not given. The sample has 350,000 to 400,000 distinct CDR3 sequences, and its top ten clones hold over 8.5%. Concerning this clonotype itself: Its specificity is not known.

Whole-study findings and limits: Four donors likewise had their CD3+CD56-NKG2C+ fraction led by these clonotypes.

The clonotype comes from a woman in her fifties or sixties in good health. Sequencing used blood T cells: a sorted CD56 or NKG2C T cell subset, CD4+ or CD8+ T cells, or bulk PBMC T cells (not recorded which).

Here the CDR3 reads CASSPWTGMNTEAFF. The chain combines TRBV11-2 with TRBJ1-1; absent DNA, TCRdb's TRBD1 call cannot be checked. The germline V gene has CDR1 SGHAT and CDR2 FQNNGV. The CDR3 length is 15 residues.